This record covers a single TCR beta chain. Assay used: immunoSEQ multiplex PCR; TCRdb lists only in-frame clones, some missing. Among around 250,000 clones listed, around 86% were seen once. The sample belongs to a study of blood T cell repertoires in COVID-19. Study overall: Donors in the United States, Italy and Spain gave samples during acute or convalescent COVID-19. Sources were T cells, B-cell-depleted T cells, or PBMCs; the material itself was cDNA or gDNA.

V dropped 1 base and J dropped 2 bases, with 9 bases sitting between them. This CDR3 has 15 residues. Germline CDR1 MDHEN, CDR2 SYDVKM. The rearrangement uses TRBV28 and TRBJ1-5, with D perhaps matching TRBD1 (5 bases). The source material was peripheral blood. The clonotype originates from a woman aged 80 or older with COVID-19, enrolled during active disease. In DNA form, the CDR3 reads TGTGCCAGCAGTTTATCCGGACACGGCAATCAGCCCCAGCATTTT. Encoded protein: CASSLSGHGNQPQHF.